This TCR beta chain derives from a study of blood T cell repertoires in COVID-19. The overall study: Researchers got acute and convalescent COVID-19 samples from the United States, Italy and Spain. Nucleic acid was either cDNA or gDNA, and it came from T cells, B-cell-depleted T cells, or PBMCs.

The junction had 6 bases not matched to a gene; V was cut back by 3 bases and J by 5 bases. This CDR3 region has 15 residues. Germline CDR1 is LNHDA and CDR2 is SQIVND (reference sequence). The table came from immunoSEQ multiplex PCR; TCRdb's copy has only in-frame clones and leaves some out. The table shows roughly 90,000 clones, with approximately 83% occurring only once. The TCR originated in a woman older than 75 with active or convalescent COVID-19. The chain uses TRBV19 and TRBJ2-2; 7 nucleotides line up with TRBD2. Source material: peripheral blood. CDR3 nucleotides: TGTGCCAGTAGTATGGGCGGGCGGGGGACCGGGGAGCTGTTTTTT. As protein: CASSMGGRGTGELFF.